What follows is one TCR beta chain and its context. The antigen remains unidentified. The record originates from a study of response to subunit inactivated influenza vaccine. Study-level results: With each seasonal influenza vaccination, the authors suggested, few new T cells are recruited.

TCRdb passed the RT-PCR reads through MiXCR, listing each CDR3 protein once. The data contain more than 600,000 distinct CDR3 sequences, approximately 17% of them singletons. This CDR3 contains 13 residues. The V gene's germline CDR1 is SQVTM and CDR2 ANQGSEA. Germline trimming cut 5 bases from V and 4 bases from J; bases unmatched to any gene: 3. V and J are TRBV29-1 and TRBJ2-7; TRBD2 agrees at 12 bases. Material: PBMCs from blood, obtained about 5 days after vaccination. The origin of this receptor is a middle-aged man who received an inactivated influenza vaccine. DNA of the CDR3: TGCAGCGTTCTGACTAGCGGGGGTTACGAGCAGTACTTC. Its translation: CSVLTSGGYEQYF.